This T cell receptor beta chain was documented in a study of cytomegalovirus exposure and HLA in healthy donors. Primers included in the PCR were 60 Vbeta and 13 Jbeta primers. TCRdb's table, derived via immunoSEQ multiplex PCR, lists solely in-frame clones and lacks some. The ten top clones account for 3.5% to 5.5%, within a sample of approximately 30,000 clones. V shed 7 bases, J shed 0 bases, and the junction held 4 bases outside the gene matches. Germline loops: CDR1 SNHLY, CDR2 FYNNEI. CDR3 size: 14 residues. The specimen was PBMCs. The chain employs TRBV2 and TRBJ2-3; TRBD1 matches at 7 bases. This TCR derives from a woman between 40 and 55 years old in good health and CMV-seropositive. This CDR3 reads CASMVDRSTDTQYF. CDR3 bases: TGTGCCAGCATGGTGGACAGGAGCACAGATACGCAGTATTTT. The full variable domain, its missing parts supplied by reference TRBV2 and TRBJ2-3, is EPEVTQTPSHQVTQMGQEVILRCVPISNHLYFYWYRQILGQKVEFLVSFYNNEISEKSEIFDDQFSVERPDGSNFTLKIRSTKLEDSAMYFCASMVDRSTDTQYFGPGTRLTVL.